Listed below are T cell receptor beta chains from one sample, sequenced in a study of blood T cell repertoires in COVID-19. Method: immunoSEQ multiplex PCR; TCRdb's copy keeps in-frame clones and lacks some. Of 200,000 to 300,000 clones in the sample, roughly 76% were seen once. The sequenced sample consisted of peripheral blood. The receptors come from a woman of 80 years or more with COVID-19, enrolled during active disease. The CDR3 runs from the conserved cysteine through the conserved F or W. Fields, in order: V gene, CDR3 protein.

TRBV5-5 CASSLRDEAFF
TRBV9 CASSVASSVGNTIYF
TRBV4-1 CASSQVELYRDGGYTF
TRBV7-9 CASSFKGNANEKLFF
TRBV19 CASSKGLVYNEQFF
TRBV7-7 CASSPRGGDPTDTQYF
TRBV7-9 CASSTQGQAKGETQYF
TRBV3-1/TRBV3-2 CASSRTVIDGYTF
TRBV5-1 CASSLADSTGELFF
TRBV18 CASSGAGQANSPLHF
TRBV19 CASIPGQGDYGYTF
TRBV28 CASSQTGYYSNQPQHF
TRBV7-3 CASSLSRDRVGEQFF
TRBV5-6 CASSRTGMGETQYF